The 14 T cell receptor beta chains reported below all come from one sample, sequenced in a study of T cell repertoires in cytomegalovirus infection (dated by TCRdb to between 2018 and 2021). For sequencing, an Illumina HiSeq 1500 was employed. In-frame beta chains were kept once TCRdb had trimmed the public reads at Q25 with fastp and called clones with MiXCR. All rows with the same CDR3 protein become a single entry with the most common DNA and genes. The sample table lists hundreds of thousands of distinct CDR3 sequences, 15% to 20% of them with a count of one. The top ten constitute more than 10% of the sample. The material sequenced was PBMCs. The receptors originated from a human donor in good health (CMV status not recorded). Some clones in this sample may be carry-over from other donors' samples.

The sample holds a few counts of this clonotype. The rearrangement uses TRBV12-3 or TRBV12-4 and TRBJ2-1; tentative D call: TRBD1 (6 bases). The CDR3 extends over 16 amino acids. Deletions cut 5 bases from V and 0 bases from J, with 14 bases between. The CDR3 is CASSPNGQSSYNEQFF. As DNA, the CDR3 is TGTGCCAGCAGTCCCAATGGACAGAGCTCCTACAATGAGCAGTTCTTC.

This clonotype has a count of ten or more. The V call is TRBV20-1, the J call TRBJ2-2; 12 bases match TRBD2. Germline CDR1 is DFQATT and CDR2 is SNEGSKA (reference sequence). The ends lost 4 bases at V and 7 bases at J; junction bases unmatched: 4. This CDR3 region has 14 residues. The CDR3 coding sequence is TGCAGTGCTAAGACTAGCGGGGGAAGCGGGGAGCTGTTTTTT. It encodes CSAKTSGGSGELFF.

This clonotype was detected only a few times. This chain links TRBV6-2 or TRBV6-3 with TRBJ2-1; D unresolved. Germline loops: CDR1 MNHEY, CDR2 SVGEGT. This CDR3 spans 16 amino acids. V lost 5 bases and J lost 4, with 18 bases in between. CDR3 in amino acids: CASSPLLPSVYNEQFF. DNA for the CDR3: TGTGCCAGCAGTCCACTACTCCCCTCAGTGTACAATGAGCAGTTCTTC.

This clonotype was seen at least ten times. The gene calls are TRBV12-3 or TRBV12-4 and TRBJ1-2; TRBD1 is a possible D gene (5 bases). This CDR3 comprises 12 residues. V was pared by 5 bases and J by 8 bases, with 12 bases between. CDR3 bases: TGTGCCAGCAGTGAGGCAGGGTTAGGCTACACCTTC. Protein: CASSEAGLGYTF.

This clonotype was seen ten or more times. The chain has TRBV20-1 and TRBJ1-3; D may be TRBD1 (5 bases). CDR1 is DFQATT and CDR2 is SNEGSKA in the germline V gene (reference sequence). The CDR3 is 15 amino acids. The V and J ends lost 0 bases and 1 base respectively, with 10 bases between them. CDR3: CSARDIRGSGNTIYF. Here the CDR3 DNA reads TGCAGTGCTAGAGATATCCGGGGGTCTGGAAACACCATATATTTT.

This clonotype was recorded many times. The chain's CDR3 is CASSAGLASLETQYF. For the CDR3, the DNA is TGTGCCAGCAGCGCGGGACTAGCGAGTCTGGAGACCCAGTACTTC. The rearrangement uses TRBV7-9 and TRBJ2-5; TRBD2 aligns across 10 bases. Germline values: CDR1 SEHNR, CDR2 FQNEAQ (reference sequence). The CDR3 runs 15 residues. V lost 5 bases, J lost 5 bases, and 8 bases stayed unmatched.

This clonotype appeared many times. The chain combines TRBV6-1 with TRBJ1-1, with TRBD1 as a possible D gene (5 bases). Per the germline V gene, CDR1 is MNHNS and CDR2 is SASEGT. The CDR3 is made up of 14 amino acids. Trimming cost V 5 bases and J 1 base, with 11 bases left between them. CDR3 amino acids: CASSKQVENTEAFF. The CDR3 coding sequence is TGTGCCAGCAGTAAACAGGTTGAGAACACTGAAGCTTTCTTT.

In this sample, this clonotype turned up many times. The chain links TRBV7-2 to TRBJ2-3; D not resolved. CDR1 is SGHTA and CDR2 is FQGNSA in the germline V gene. V was shortened by 2 bases and J by 6 bases, with 12 bases between the two germline ends. CDR3 length: 14 amino acids. This CDR3 is CASSLNGLGDTQYF. The CDR3 DNA reads TGTGCCAGCAGCTTAAACGGCCTTGGGGATACGCAGTATTTT. The variable domain in full, with the rest retrieved from reference TRBV7-2 and TRBJ2-3, is GAGVSQSPSNKVTEKGKDVELRCDPISGHTALYWYRQSLGQGLEFLIYFQGNSAPDKSGLPSDRFSAERTGGSVSTLTIQRTQQEDSAVYLCASSLNGLGDTQYFGPGTRLTVL.

J is TRBJ2-1 and V is TRBV19, with a tentative D call TRBD1 (6 bases). The CDR3 runs to 13 residues. Germline V gives CDR1 LNHDA, CDR2 SQIVND (reference sequence). V lost 5 bases, J lost 5 bases, and 10 bases lay in between. CDR3 DNA: TGTGCCAGTAGTGTGGACAGAGACAATGAGCAGTTCTTC. Translated: CASSVDRDNEQFF.

This clonotype has just a few counts. The V gene is TRBV7-8, the J gene TRBJ1-2; the D is unclear. The CDR3 is 15 residues long. Germline V gene lookup returns CDR1 SGHVS and CDR2 FQNEAQ. The V and J ends lost 1 base and 0 bases respectively, with 9 bases between them. The CDR3 here is CASSLDSLANYGYTF. Written as DNA, the CDR3 is TGTGCCAGCAGCTTAGACTCGTTAGCTAACTATGGCTACACCTTC.

Comments on this clonotype: A read error is possible here, since a much larger clone lies one base away. The CDR3 DNA reads as TGCGCCAGCAGCCAAGCGCCGCGCTTGGTTAATGAAAAACTGTTTTTT. Encoded protein: CASSQAPRLVNEKLFF. The gene calls are TRBV4-3 and TRBJ1-4; D remains ambiguous. Germline V CDR1 and CDR2: LGHNA, YSLEER. Between the trimmed V and J ends, which lost 1 base and 4 bases, there was a span of 13 bases. The CDR3 spans 16 residues.

The V gene is TRBV3-1, the J gene TRBJ1-3; 7 positions agree with TRBD1. Unmatched junction bases numbered 8, after V lost 4 bases and J lost 8 bases. CDR1 and CDR2 from the germline V gene are LGHDT and YNNKEL (reference sequence). This CDR3 spans 14 amino acids. DNA of the CDR3: TGTGCCAGCAGCCCTAGGGACAGCCTGGACACCATATATTTT. It yields the protein CASSPRDSLDTIYF.

This clonotype has more than one count but fewer than ten. The chain employs TRBV28 and TRBJ2-5; D is tentatively TRBD1 or TRBD2 (5 bases each). Trimming pared 8 bases from V and 4 bases from J, leaving 14 bases between. The CDR3 has 13 residues. Germline CDR1 reads MDHEN; CDR2 reads SYDVKM. The CDR3 spells CASGRELSETQYF. DNA for the CDR3: TGTGCCAGCGGCAGGGAGTTATCAGAGACCCAGTACTTC.

This clonotype appeared a few times. The CDR3 protein is CASSQEGRSADTQYF. The CDR3 coding sequence is TGCGCCAGCAGCCAAGAGGGTAGGTCGGCAGATACGCAGTATTTT. The rearrangement links TRBV4-1 to TRBJ2-3; D not resolved. Deletions cut 0 bases from V and 4 bases from J, with 11 bases between. This CDR3 contains 15 residues. CDR1 MGHRA and CDR2 YSYEKL come from the germline V gene.